The 14 T cell receptor beta chains in this list originate from one sample, sequenced in a study of blood T cell repertoires in COVID-19. Generated by immunoSEQ multiplex PCR, the TCRdb table keeps only in-frame clones and is missing some. Of over 200,000 clones listed, around 80% are singletons. Sequencing was performed on PBMCs or T cells enriched from blood (not recorded which). These receptors were obtained from a man aged 55 to 69 who had recovered from COVID-19.

This chain uses TRBV27 with TRBJ2-1; maybe TRBD1 (5 bases). Deletions cut 5 bases from V and 1 base from J, with 15 bases between. CDR1 is MNHEY, CDR2 SMNVEV, per germline (reference sequence). The CDR3 runs 16 residues. CDR3 residues: CASSPRGATSYNEQFF. The CDR3 DNA follows: TGTGCCAGCAGTCCCCGTGGGGCAACGTCCTACAATGAGCAGTTCTTC.

This chain joins TRBV19 and TRBJ1-4; 7 nucleotides align to TRBD1. Germline CDR1 and CDR2: LNHDA and SQIVND (reference sequence). CDR3 length: 14 amino acids. V shed 4 bases and J 6 bases; nucleotides not matched to a gene: 5. The CDR3 is CASSTGTEYEKLFF. DNA for the CDR3: TGTGCCAGTAGTACCGGGACAGAGTATGAAAAACTGTTTTTT. Full variable domain (outside the CDR3, taken from reference TRBV19 and TRBJ1-4): DGGITQSPKYLFRKEGQNVTLSCEQNLNHDAMYWYRQDPGQGLRLIYYSQIVNDFQKGDIAEGYSVSREKKESFPLTVTSAQKNPTAFYLCASSTGTEYEKLFFGSGTQLSVL.

This chain links TRBV11-2 with TRBJ1-2; 7 bases fit TRBD1. Per the germline V gene, CDR1 is SGHAT and CDR2 is FQNNGV. The CDR3 is 13 amino acids. Trimming took 5 bases from V and 8 from J; bases not matched to a gene: 8. CDR3 protein: CASSPDRLWGYTF. In nucleotides, the CDR3 is TGTGCCAGCAGCCCGGACAGGCTCTGGGGCTACACCTTC.

The J gene is TRBJ2-1, the V gene TRBV19, with 7 bases identical to TRBD1. V lost 6 bases to trimming and J lost 1 base; unmatched junction nucleotides: 9. The CDR3 has 16 amino acids. CDR1 is LNHDA, CDR2 SQIVND, per germline (reference sequence). The CDR3, as DNA: TGTGCCAGTAGCGCTACCAACAGGGGATCCTACAATGAGCAGTTCTTC. Translated, it gives CASSATNRGSYNEQFF.

V is TRBV5-5 and J is TRBJ2-5; 9 nucleotides agree with TRBD1. The length of the CDR3 is 16 residues. The ends lost 1 base at V and 5 bases at J; junction bases unmatched: 9. Germline V lookup: CDR1 SGHKS, CDR2 YYEKEE (reference sequence). The CDR3 bases are TGTGCCAGCAGCTTGCCACCGGGACAGGGATCTGAGACCCAGTACTTC. Encoded protein: CASSLPPGQGSETQYF. Combining the CDR3 with reference TRBV5-5 and TRBJ2-5 gives the whole variable domain DAGVTQSPTHLIKTRGQQVTLRCSPISGHKSVSWYQQVLGQGPQFIFQYYEKEERGRGNFPDRFSARQFPNYSSELNVNALLLGDSALYLCASSLPPGQGSETQYFGPGTRLLVL.

This chain joins TRBV7-9 and TRBJ2-7; 7 bases are a match to TRBD1. Germline lookup yields CDR1 SEHNR and CDR2 FQNEAQ (reference sequence). The CDR3 has 14 residues. V was clipped by 5 bases and J by 4 bases; unmatched bases: 8. The CDR3 region has the DNA TGTGCCAGCAGCCCAACAGGGGAAGTGTACGAGCAGTACTTC. Amino acid sequence: CASSPTGEVYEQYF.

A single count supports this clone. The chain is built from TRBV6-5 and TRBJ1-6; TRBD1 matches 7 bases. The CDR3 runs 12 residues. CDR1 and CDR2 (germline): MNHEY, SVGAGI. With V trimmed by 7 bases and J by 10 bases, 4 bases remained unmatched. This CDR3 is CASTSGGSPLHF. CDR3 DNA sequence: TGTGCCAGCACCTCAGGGGGATCACCCCTCCACTTT.

The rearrangement links TRBV19 to TRBJ1-5, with TRBD1 matching 8 bases. Losses at the gene ends were 5 bases for V and 2 bases for J; bases not matched to a gene: 5. Per germline, CDR1 LNHDA and CDR2 SQIVND (reference sequence). CDR3 length equals 15 residues. CDR3 DNA: TGTGCCAGTAGTGGACAGGGCGGAGGCAATCAGCCCCAGCATTTT. Translating gives CASSGQGGGNQPQHF.

V and J are TRBV29-1 and TRBJ1-2; 7 positions match TRBD1. CDR1 is SQVTM, CDR2 ANQGSEA, per germline. The CDR3 runs to 12 residues. The V and J ends lost 5 bases and 4 bases, in that order; junction bases with no gene match: 4. CDR3 loop: CSVLPGGYGYTF. CDR3 nucleotides: TGCAGCGTTTTACCAGGGGGCTATGGCTACACCTTC.

The chain uses TRBV19 and TRBJ2-7, with 7 bases fitting TRBD2. Germline values: CDR1 LNHDA, CDR2 SQIVND (reference sequence). The CDR3 length is 15 residues. The V segment lost 1 base and the J segment 0 bases; nucleotides outside the gene matches: 3. The CDR3 sequence is CASSIGGGGSYEQYF. For the CDR3, the DNA is TGTGCCAGTAGTATAGGTGGCGGGGGCTCCTACGAGCAGTACTTC.

The chain recombines TRBV11-2 with TRBJ2-5, with D maybe TRBD1 (6 bases). The CDR3 spans 13 residues. Per the germline V gene, CDR1 is SGHAT and CDR2 is FQNNGV. V was clipped by 5 bases and J by 1 base, with 8 bases between them. This chain's CDR3 is CASSTGIQETQYF. The CDR3 nucleotides read TGTGCCAGCAGCACAGGGATCCAAGAGACCCAGTACTTC. The full variable domain, in which reference TRBV11-2 and TRBJ2-5 provide the parts outside the CDR3, is EAGVAQSPRYKIIEKRQSVAFWCNPISGHATLYWYQQILGQGPKLLIQFQNNGVVDDSQLPKDRFSAERLKGVDSTLKIQPAKLEDSAVYLCASSTGIQETQYFGPGTRLLVL.

The V gene is TRBV5-4, the J gene TRBJ1-2; no definite D call. Trimming removed 0 bases at V and 9 bases at J, with 15 bases between. Germline CDR1 SGHNT, CDR2 YYREEE (reference sequence). The CDR3 is 14 amino acids. CDR3 DNA sequence: TGTGCCAGCAGCTTGGCAAACAGAGATGCTCGCTACACCTTC. Translation: CASSLANRDARYTF.

V usage is TRBV11-2 and J usage is TRBJ1-3; 8 nucleotides agree with TRBD1. This CDR3 region has 16 residues. From germline, CDR1 is SGHAT and CDR2 FQNNGV. After removal of 4 bases from V and 0 bases from J, the junction contained 5 bases not matched to a gene. CDR3 DNA sequence: TGTGCCAGCAGCTGGACAGGGACATCCTCTGGAAACACCATATATTTT. Translating gives CASSWTGTSSGNTIYF.

The V gene is TRBV4-3, the J gene TRBJ2-5; 7 bases fit TRBD1. CDR3 length equals 15 residues. CDR1 and CDR2 (germline): LGHNA, YSLEER. The junction had 3 bases not matched to a gene; V was cut back by 1 base and J by 1 base. CDR3 amino acids: CASSQGAGGQETQYF. The CDR3 region has the DNA TGCGCCAGCAGCCAAGGGGCAGGGGGCCAAGAGACCCAGTACTTC.